This TCR beta chain was profiled in a study of cytomegalovirus exposure and HLA in healthy donors (dated by TCRdb to 2015 to 2018). A note on the overall study: In an earlier analysis of 587 of the donors, 250 to 350 Gb of sequence data and just under 120 million unique TCR beta sequences from 150 million to 200 million T cells were reported. Five DR-DQ haplotypes were handled as single units for association and clustering, since linkage in the cohort was strong. Rather than drawing on any new phenotypic data, the later analysis identified candidate immune exposures from TCR beta sequences and the way those sequences occurred across donors. The genetic ancestry cluster associated with self-reported Caucasian donors included about 81% of the roughly 360 genotyped donors. HLA typing covered class I and class II loci at four-digit resolution. An early release covering approximately 600 HLA-typed donors comprised approximately 300 gigabases of sequencing data and tens of millions of unique TCR sequences. The study profiled the T cell repertoires of 500 to 800 subjects by immunosequencing and related them to cytomegalovirus serostatus. In addition to the first cohort of 500 to 850 subjects, a separate validation cohort of 120 different subjects was used. Donor age, sex, ethnicity and CMV serostatus were compiled alongside the repertoire data. To predict cytomegalovirus infection status, the study combined high-throughput TCR immunosequencing, statistical association of individual TCRs with disease status, and machine learning. Typing coverage varied by locus: about 620-640 donors for A, B, C, DRB1 and DQB1; 500 to 550 for DQA1; about 590 for DPA1; more than 450 for DPB1. In a later genetic analysis, genome-wide SNP genotypes for 398 of the 666 donors were used, and that subset was treated as a discovery cohort. An earlier analysis of around 540 of the donors applied high-throughput TCR beta sequencing to assess whether each TCR beta V gene segment acted as functional or pseudogenic. All discovery cohort repertoires had been generated using a single sequencing platform. A later analysis re-examined previously published TCR beta repertoires from roughly 650 donors and added high-resolution HLA genotyping to investigate patterns of TCR occurrence. Across approximately 420 genotyped donors of the cohort, an average of about 250,000 unique TCR beta nucleotide sequences per donor were sequenced, and roughly 20% of those sequences were non-productive. The study aimed to test whether cataloging public T cell receptors could reveal signatures of past pathogen exposure.

On the study overall, not on this receptor specifically: Roughly uniform sequencing depth across donors was assumed in presence/absence analyses, although this assumption may not hold. This cohort had only TCR beta chains sequenced, and the lack of alpha or paired-chain data limited which features could be detected. A group of highly shared sequence variants was considered likely to be a technical artifact of the sequencing pipeline. While some public TCRs were present in many individuals, most TCR sequences turned up only very rarely across donors. CMV serostatus was the only immune exposure information available for the cohort. Because HLA typing was unavailable for some donors at each locus, only the typed subset was used in association tests. Roughly 17 rarely observed V segments, including chromosome 9 orphons, were excluded from the earlier analysis of a few hundred of the donors because counts were too low. A later analysis reported that several top co-occurrence clusters appeared linked to parvovirus B19, influenza, CMV and Epstein-Barr virus. In vitro tests confirmed that a few of the cytomegalovirus-associated TCR beta chains recognize cytomegalovirus antigens. A later analysis associated 16,951 TCR beta sequences with specific HLA alleles at a false discovery rate of 0.05. When HLA alleles, especially DR and DQ, strongly co-occurred, TCR associations were difficult to assign to individual alleles. Linkage disequilibrium might explain the correlated functional status among segregating V segments, but an unknown experimental factor could not be ruled out. A further reported finding was that TCR beta sequences accurately predicted the HLA-A and HLA-B alleles for most subjects in the first cohort. In the study, 150 to 200 TCR beta chains were listed as associated with cytomegalovirus. In a later analysis, the rate of TCR association differed among HLA loci, with DRB1 alleles having the most associated TCRs and HLA-C alleles having the fewest. In a later genetic analysis, fewer N-insertions in productive TCRs were reported among donors in an Asian-associated ancestry cluster than the roughly 700-donor mean. Some IMGT-functional V segments, including TRBV6-2 and TRBV6-3, could not be distinguished by the 87-base-pair reads and were therefore excluded. A later analysis found that HLA-associated TCR beta chains were more clonally expanded and had lower generation probabilities than equally common non-associated chains. In a later analysis, most CMV-associated TCR beta chains were found to appear HLA-restricted, with HLA associations seemingly driven largely by CMV exposure. Cytomegalovirus status was reported to be diagnosed by the classifier with high specificity and sensitivity in both the original and validation cohorts. In an earlier analysis of a few hundred of the donors, most TCR beta V segments were observed in productive rearrangements about 90% or about 30% of the time, broadly matching IMGT annotations. It was suggested by the authors that the approach could potentially be generalized to other disease states and immunological phenotypes. In a later genetic analysis, a missense DCLRE1C variant was associated with V-gene and J-gene trimming of TCR beta chains, and the association was replicated in an independent cohort.

Preparation of the library involved the immunoSEQ multiplex PCR assay. The multiplex PCR relied on a mix of 60 forward primers for TCR Vbeta segments and 13 reverse primers for TCR Jbeta segments. A multiplex PCR assay on genomic DNA amplified the CDR3 region of rearranged TCR beta genes. Amplified TCR beta libraries were sequenced as 87-base-pair reads on the Illumina HiSeq System. The original pipeline was this. A later analysis tallied tens of millions of unique TCR beta chains across the 666 repertoires, and approximately 11 million of those chains were shared by two or more donors. To remove PCR and sequencing errors, raw reads were error-corrected and collapsed into unique sequences using a nearest-neighbor algorithm that merged closely related sequences. To assign V, D and J gene segments, CDR3 sequences were aligned to IMGT reference sequences. For a sequence to be retained, at least a six-nucleotide match to both a V gene segment and a J gene segment was required. A rearrangement was called productive if the CDR3 had no stop codons and remained in frame with V and J, and every other rearrangement was called non-productive. CDR3 was defined by IMGT convention, running from the second conserved V-encoded cysteine to the conserved J-encoded phenylalanine. Sequences without an unambiguous match to a single V gene segment were excluded from the earlier analysis of a few hundred of the donors. In an earlier analysis of approximately 550 of the donors, V segments were called functional above 56.7% productive rearrangements and were called segregating when the between-donor standard deviation exceeded 5%. A statistical classification framework was built for diagnosing cytomegalovirus status from the catalog of TCR beta chain sequences. V and J gene assignment, in a later analysis, came from comparing TCR nucleotide sequences with IMGT/GENE-DB human TR gene sequences. The TCRdist pipeline was used in a later analysis to assign CDR3 sequences and most-parsimonious VDJ recombination scenarios. A later analysis defined each TCR beta chain by its CDR3 amino acid sequence plus V-gene family, and excluded reads lacking a unique V-gene family. A later analysis removed roughly 590 highly shared, low-generation-probability nucleotide sequences to deal with suspected cross-contamination and a sequencing artifact. For each public chain, a later analysis derived a clonal expansion index from normalized ranks of inferred template counts within each repertoire. In a later analysis, generation probabilities were computed using a VDJ recombination model fitted to out-of-frame rearrangements, and the results were checked against IGoR. In a later analysis, hypergeometric tests were used to score TCR-TCR, TCR-HLA and TCR-CMV co-occurrence, with a repertoire-size bias correction applied to TCR pairs. A later analysis estimated false discovery rates by permuting HLA or CMV assignments 20 times. A later analysis grouped co-occurring TCRs with DBSCAN, adding TCRdist sequence similarity when clustering within HLA-allele-positive subsets. Co-occurrence clustering excluded repertoires with fewer than 30,000 or more than 120,000 public chains, plus five with anomalous nucleotide sharing. TCRdb mirrors the immuneACCESS table, restricted to in-frame sequences. Some clones are absent from its copies; in checked studies, under half trace to an unresolved V gene, and the reason for the others is unknown. The V and J calls and the clone size are those of that table, but D and trimming were determined from the DNA. The sample table shows 150,000 to 200,000 clones, and roughly 85% are seen once. 1.5% of the sample goes to the ten largest clones.

In total, 630 or so healthy bone marrow donors made up the cohort. All cohort members were sampled while nominally healthy, although unrecorded immune exposures were likely present. The donor was CMV seronegative and was included in the group of several hundred seronegative cohort members. A peripheral blood sample was provided by each donor, and peripheral blood mononuclear cells were used for TCR beta sequencing. The Qiagen DNeasy Blood Extraction Kit was used to extract genomic DNA from the blood cell samples. CDR1 is given as SGHRS and CDR2 as YFSETQ, both from the germline V gene. The CDR3 measures 14 amino acids from cysteine to phenylalanine. Only CDR3 DNA remains: 42 bases, in frame from the first base. V and J lose 2 bases and 4 bases, and a span of 10 bases separates them. To note about this clone: Its antigen is still unknown. The sample holds no much larger clone one base away, and base qualities are not on file.

Material: PBMCs. This TCR derives from a male donor in good health and CMV-seronegative. This receptor chain uses TRBV5-1 and TRBJ1-5; the D gene cannot be named for sure. The CDR3: CASSLEGWNQPQHF. The DNA sequence reads TGCGCCAGCAGCTTAGAGGGTTGGAATCAGCCCCAGCATTTT.